Below, 29 T cell receptor beta chains from the same sample are listed, as sequenced in a study of T-cell memory formation after mild COVID-19 (dated by TCRdb to the early 2020s). The protocol used for the library was 5' RACE. The sequencer listed for this sample is Illumina NovaSeq 6000. TCRdb handled the public reads itself, with Q25 trimming in fastp and clone calling in MiXCR, and kept productive beta chains. Here each entry gathers all rows of one CDR3 protein and keeps the most common genes and DNA. For this sample the table gives approximately 500,000 distinct CDR3 sequences, of which roughly 25% were detected only once. The ten largest clones add up to roughly an eighth of the sample. Specimen: PBMCs or a T cell subset sorted from them (not recorded which). The receptors were sampled from an adult woman who had mild COVID-19 (a few samples of this study predate the infection). The sample titles of this study are shuffled in the database, so cell type and time point are left out; the donor was told from shared clones.

The chain joins TRBV4-3 to TRBJ2-5, with a weak D call TRBD2 (5 bases). The CDR3 is 15 residues long. V was shortened by 4 bases and J by 0 bases, with 12 bases between the two germline ends. The V gene's germline CDR1 is LGHNA and CDR2 YSLEER. The DNA for the CDR3 is TGCGCCAGCAGCCCAGCCGAGGACTACCAAGAGACCCAGTACTTC. It specifies CASSPAEDYQETQYF.

The chain couples TRBV6-5 to TRBJ1-6; D may be TRBD1 (5 bases). CDR3 length equals 14 residues. The V gene lost 6 bases and the J gene lost 5 bases, with 11 bases spanning the gap. Germline CDR1 is MNHEY and CDR2 is SVGAGI. CDR3 residues: CASRAGPDNSPLHF. DNA for the CDR3: TGTGCCAGCAGGGCGGGGCCTGATAATTCACCCCTCCACTTT.

The chain uses TRBV7-9 and TRBJ2-7; possible D gene TRBD1, 5 bases. This CDR3 region has 14 residues. In germline, CDR1 is SEHNR, CDR2 FQNEAQ (reference sequence). V was clipped by 1 base and J by 2 bases, with 9 bases between them. CDR3 region: CASSLGQPPYEQYF. In DNA form, the CDR3 reads TGTGCCAGCAGCTTAGGACAGCCCCCCTACGAGCAGTACTTC.

V gene TRBV7-6 combines with J gene TRBJ1-5; maybe TRBD1 (5 bases). CDR1 and CDR2 from the germline V gene are SGHVS and FNYEAQ. V lost 0 bases, J lost 3 bases, and 9 bases lay in between. The CDR3 consists of 15 residues. The CDR3 spells CASSLAGGANQPQHF. In DNA, the CDR3 is TGTGCCAGCAGCTTAGCTGGTGGGGCCAATCAGCCCCAGCATTTT.

The CDR3 here is CASSLNRGSDEQFF. CDR3 DNA: TGTGCCAGCAGCTTAAACCGCGGGAGTGATGAGCAGTTCTTC. The V call is TRBV7-3, the J call TRBJ2-1, with TRBD2 matching 7 bases. V lost 1 base and J lost 8; bases outside the gene matches: 5. In germline, CDR1 is SGHTA, CDR2 FQGTGA. The CDR3 has 14 amino acids. Combining the CDR3 with reference TRBV7-3 and TRBJ2-1 gives the whole variable domain GAGVSQTPSNKVTEKGKYVELRCDPISGHTALYWYRQSLGQGPEFLIYFQGTGAADDSGLPNDRFFAVRPEGSVSTLKIQRTERGDSAVYLCASSLNRGSDEQFFGPGTRLTVL.

The J gene is TRBJ2-3, the V gene TRBV2; TRBD1 might be the D (5 bases). Germline V gene sequence: CDR1 SNHLY, CDR2 FYNNEI. Trimming left V 0 bases short and J 7 bases short, with 11 bases between. The CDR3 contains 14 residues. The CDR3 region is CASSEAVREHTQYF. The CDR3 DNA is TGTGCCAGCAGTGAAGCGGTCAGGGAACATACGCAGTATTTT.

This rearrangement joins TRBV6-5 to TRBJ2-2; D tentatively fits TRBD1 or TRBD2 (5 bases each). V was clipped by 8 bases and J by 7 bases, with 17 bases between them. The CDR3 has 14 residues. Germline CDR1 is MNHEY and CDR2 is SVGAGI. DNA for the CDR3: TGTGCCAGCCGTAGGGACGTGGAAAGCGGGGAGCTGTTTTTT. It encodes CASRRDVESGELFF.

The chain couples TRBV7-2 to TRBJ2-4; D is possibly TRBD2 (5 bases). Germline V gene sequence: CDR1 SGHTA, CDR2 FQGNSA. V was cut by 6 bases and J by 0 bases, with 6 bases left in between. This CDR3 has 13 residues. The CDR3 protein is CASSGLAKNIQYF. CDR3 coding DNA: TGTGCCAGCAGTGGACTAGCCAAAAACATTCAGTACTTC.

The table lists this clonotype with many counts. V is TRBV20-1 and J is TRBJ2-1, with 8 nucleotides matching TRBD2. The CDR3 covers 14 residues. The V segment lost 0 bases and the J segment 7 bases; nucleotides outside the gene matches: 5. The germline V gene has CDR1 DFQATT and CDR2 SNEGSKA (reference sequence). CDR3 sequence reads: CSARDQREWNEQFF. CDR3 nucleotides: TGCAGTGCTAGAGATCAGCGGGAGTGGAATGAGCAGTTCTTC.

The chain combines TRBV20-1 with TRBJ1-1; 9 bases match TRBD1. CDR3 length: 14 residues. V lost 6 bases, J lost 5 bases, and 10 bases stayed unmatched. Germline CDR1 is DFQATT and CDR2 is SNEGSKA (reference sequence). The CDR3 reads CSAIKGQGLTEAFF. In DNA, the CDR3 is TGCAGTGCAATTAAGGGACAGGGATTGACTGAAGCTTTCTTT.

This clonotype was seen a few times. The CDR3 nucleotides read TGCGCCAGCAGCCAAGATAGGGGTATTAGCAATCAGCCCCAGCATTTT. Translation: CASSQDRGISNQPQHF. V gene TRBV4-3 combines with J gene TRBJ1-5, with TRBD1 as a possible D gene (5 bases). Deletions cut 0 bases from V and 0 bases from J, with 9 bases between. CDR3 size: 16 residues. CDR1 is LGHNA, CDR2 YSLEER, per germline.

This clonotype was seen repeatedly, ten times or more. The gene calls are TRBV6-2 or TRBV6-3 and TRBJ2-1; TRBD1 matches at 10 bases. The CDR3 runs to 14 residues. V lost 6 bases, J lost 10 bases, and 9 bases stayed unmatched. CDR1 MNHEY and CDR2 SVGEGT come from the germline V gene. The CDR3 nucleotides read TGTGCCAGCAGCCCGCCGGGACAGGGGAGGGAGCAGTTCTTC. It encodes CASSPPGQGREQFF.

The rearrangement links TRBV2 to TRBJ1-5; D is undetermined. This CDR3 has 16 amino acids. V was cut by 7 bases and J by 6 bases, with 22 bases left in between. The germline gives CDR1 SNHLY, CDR2 FYNNEI. The CDR3 sequence is CASNGLGSQSSQPQHF. The CDR3 bases are TGTGCCAGCAACGGTCTCGGTAGCCAGAGTAGTCAGCCCCAGCATTTT.

This clonotype was counted only a few times. The chain links TRBV2 to TRBJ1-1, with a possible D match to TRBD1 (5 bases). CDR1 SNHLY and CDR2 FYNNEI come from the germline V gene. The CDR3 length is 14 residues. Trimming cost V 5 bases and J 3 bases, with 13 bases left between them. Written as DNA, the CDR3 is TGTGCCAGCAGTCGGGACCGGGCCGACACTGAAGCTTTCTTT. Translated: CASSRDRADTEAFF. Supplemented by reference TRBV2 and TRBJ1-1, the full variable domain reads EPEVTQTPSHQVTQMGQEVILRCVPISNHLYFYWYRQILGQKVEFLVSFYNNEISEKSEIFDDQFSVERPDGSNFTLKIRSTKLEDSAMYFCASSRDRADTEAFFGQGTRLTVV.

This clonotype was counted a few times. The chain uses TRBV19 and TRBJ2-7, with D perhaps matching TRBD1 (6 bases). The ends were cut back, 4 bases at V and 2 bases at J, with 9 bases in the middle. The CDR3 spans 13 residues. Germline CDR1 LNHDA, CDR2 SQIVND (reference sequence). The CDR3 spells CASSTGATYEQYF. CDR3 nucleotide sequence: TGTGCCAGTAGTACAGGGGCTACCTACGAGCAGTACTTC.

The V and J genes are TRBV5-6 and TRBJ2-3; 9 bases fit TRBD2. Germline values: CDR1 SGHDT, CDR2 YYEEEE. The CDR3 loop spans 16 amino acids. Trimming at V came to 1 base and at J to 6 bases, leaving 9 bases not matched to a gene. The CDR3 loop reads CASSLPGAGGPDTQYF. The CDR3 DNA reads as TGTGCCAGCAGCTTGCCGGGGGCGGGAGGGCCCGATACGCAGTATTTT.

The chain links TRBV20-1 to TRBJ2-1; TRBD2 matches 10 bases. CDR3 size: 15 residues. Germline CDR1 is DFQATT and CDR2 is SNEGSKA (reference sequence). Trimming at V came to 5 bases and at J to 2 bases, leaving 6 bases not matched to a gene. The CDR3 nucleotides are TGCAGTGCTCTCCTCGGGACTAGCGCCTACAATGAGCAGTTCTTC. Its translation: CSALLGTSAYNEQFF.

This clonotype was detected only a few times. This chain joins TRBV18 and TRBJ2-3; D not resolved. CDR3 size: 13 residues. V was clipped by 2 bases and J by 8 bases, with 11 bases between them. Germline loops: CDR1 KGHSH, CDR2 LQKENI. The CDR3 reads CASSPDTFSTQYF. Written as DNA, the CDR3 is TGTGCCAGCTCACCAGACACTTTTTCTACGCAGTATTTT.

This clonotype was seen more than once but under ten times. V gene TRBV12-3 or TRBV12-4 combines with J gene TRBJ2-2; TRBD2 is a possible D gene (5 bases). The CDR3 totals 12 residues. V lost 9 bases, J lost 6 bases, and 11 bases lay in between. The CDR3 region has the DNA TGTGCCAGACCTGCCGGGGCCGGGGAGCTGTTTTTT. It specifies CARPAGAGELFF.

The CDR3 protein is CAISESRGVDSYEQYF. The CDR3, as DNA: TGTGCCATCAGTGAGTCGAGAGGTGTGGATAGCTACGAGCAGTACTTC. This sequence joins TRBV10-3 and TRBJ2-7; D unresolved. Germline values: CDR1 ENHRY, CDR2 SYGVKD. The CDR3 has 16 residues. V shed 0 bases and J shed 3 bases, with 15 bases lying between them.

Notes on this clonotype: The junction shows a germline mismatch at one end, possibly a read error. The chain has TRBV29-1 and TRBJ1-2; D uncertain. The germline V gene encodes CDR1 SQVTM and CDR2 ANQGSEA. This CDR3 comprises 13 residues. The CDR3 DNA sequence: TGCAGCGTTGAAGTGAGGTCTAACTGTGGCTACACCTTC. Protein: CSVEVRSNCGYTF.

The rearrangement uses TRBV7-9 and TRBJ1-5; no reliable D call. The CDR3 is 14 residues long. Germline CDR1 SEHNR, CDR2 FQNEAQ (reference sequence). Trimming shortened V by 1 base and J by 9 bases, and 13 bases separated the two germline ends. CDR3: CASSLGAVGGPQHF. In DNA form, the CDR3 reads TGTGCCAGCAGCTTAGGTGCAGTCGGTGGGCCCCAGCATTTT.

CDR3: CAISDSGRGYIQYF. In nucleotides, the CDR3 is TGTGCCATCAGTGATAGCGGGAGAGGTTACATTCAGTACTTC. This chain uses TRBV10-3 with TRBJ2-4; TRBD2 aligns across 9 bases. The CDR3 is made up of 14 amino acids. The J segment lost 8 bases and the V segment lost 3 bases, leaving 5 bases of the junction unmatched. Germline V gives CDR1 ENHRY, CDR2 SYGVKD.

The sample holds a few counts of this clonotype. J is TRBJ2-7 and V is TRBV12-3 or TRBV12-4; 10 positions match TRBD2. The trim removed 7 bases at V and 5 bases at J, leaving 8 bases unmatched. The CDR3 covers 14 residues. CDR3 sequence reads: CASTPSGSSHEQYF. The CDR3 nucleotides read TGTGCCAGCACCCCTAGCGGGAGTTCCCACGAGCAGTACTTC.

This clonotype was found many times. The CDR3 sequence is CASRKYRTGAHYEQYF. CDR3 coding DNA: TGTGCCAGCAGAAAGTACCGGACAGGCGCTCATTACGAGCAGTACTTC. V usage is TRBV7-4 and J usage is TRBJ2-7, with 7 bases that match TRBD1. Unmatched junction bases numbered 15, after V lost 6 bases and J lost 4 bases. This CDR3 is built from 16 residues. CDR1 is SGHVT and CDR2 is SQSDAQ in the germline V gene.

The chain joins TRBV5-5 to TRBJ1-1; possibly TRBD1 for D (5 bases). Germline V CDR1 and CDR2: SGHKS, YYEKEE (reference sequence). V dropped 7 bases and J dropped 5 bases, with 30 bases sitting between them. This CDR3 is built from 18 residues. The CDR3 DNA sequence: TGTGCCAGCGGTCGGGATCCAGCAGGGTTGGGAGGAAGGACTGAAGCTTTCTTT. This encodes CASGRDPAGLGGRTEAFF.

The count of this clonotype is one. The chain is built from TRBV20-1 and TRBJ2-7, with 8 bases matching TRBD1. Germline V gene data show CDR1 as DFQATT and CDR2 as SNEGSKA (reference sequence). V shed 3 bases, J shed 4 bases, and the junction held 5 bases outside the gene matches. The CDR3 sequence is 13 residues long. The CDR3 region is CSASGRGLYEQYF. The CDR3 DNA follows: TGCAGTGCTAGCGGCAGGGGGCTGTACGAGCAGTACTTC.

CDR3 sequence: CATSDLAGVNEKLFF. The DNA of the CDR3 is TGTGCCACCAGCGACCTCGCAGGGGTTAATGAAAAACTGTTTTTT. The chain couples TRBV15 to TRBJ1-4; D possibly corresponds to TRBD1 (6 bases). V was cut by 5 bases and J by 4 bases, with 14 bases left in between. Germline CDR1 and CDR2: LNHNV and YYDKDF (reference sequence). CDR3 size: 15 residues.

V usage is TRBV29-1 and J usage is TRBJ1-1, with D unclear. Trimming took off 4 bases at V and 9 bases at J, with 12 bases between the two ends. The CDR3 totals 11 residues. Germline V gene sequence: CDR1 SQVTM, CDR2 ANQGSEA. The CDR3 DNA reads TGCAGCGTTGTAGGGAGCGCCAAAGCTTTCTTT. Its translation is CSVVGSAKAFF.